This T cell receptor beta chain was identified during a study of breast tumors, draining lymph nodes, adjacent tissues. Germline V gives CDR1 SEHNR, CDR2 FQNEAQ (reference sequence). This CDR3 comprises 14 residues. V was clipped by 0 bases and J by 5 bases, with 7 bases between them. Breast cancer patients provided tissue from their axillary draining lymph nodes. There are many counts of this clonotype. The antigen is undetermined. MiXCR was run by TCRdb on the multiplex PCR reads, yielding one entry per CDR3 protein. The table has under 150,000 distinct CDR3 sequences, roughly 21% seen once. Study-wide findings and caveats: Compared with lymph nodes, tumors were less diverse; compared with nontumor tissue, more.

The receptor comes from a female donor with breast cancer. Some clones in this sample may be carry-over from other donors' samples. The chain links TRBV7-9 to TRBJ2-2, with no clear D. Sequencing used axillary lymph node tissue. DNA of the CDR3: TGTGCCAGCAGCTTAGCGACCTCGACCGGGGAGCTGTTTTTT. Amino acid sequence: CASSLATSTGELFF.